One sample yielded the 19 T cell receptor beta chains listed below, sequenced in a study of blood T cell repertoires in COVID-19. The protocol was immunoSEQ multiplex PCR, while the TCRdb copy is restricted to in-frame clones and leaves out a portion. The data show 150,000 or so clones, 90% seen once. Sequenced: peripheral blood. The receptor set was obtained from a man between 50 and 59 years old with acute or convalescent COVID-19.

This chain joins TRBV29-1 and TRBJ2-3; 8 bases align to TRBD1. This CDR3 has 13 amino acids. Germline lookup yields CDR1 SQVTM and CDR2 ANQGSEA. V shed 1 base and J 6 bases; nucleotides not matched to a gene: 3. The CDR3 is CSVEGRQGDTQYF. For the CDR3, the DNA is TGCAGCGTTGAAGGACGACAGGGGGATACGCAGTATTTT.

V is TRBV27 and J is TRBJ1-1; D may be TRBD1 (5 bases). The CDR3 spans 13 residues. The V and J ends lost 0 bases and 8 bases respectively, with 10 bases between them. Germline V gene sequence: CDR1 MNHEY, CDR2 SMNVEV (reference sequence). This CDR3 reads CASSLSGQTEAFF. Here the CDR3 DNA reads TGTGCCAGCAGTTTATCGGGGCAGACGGAAGCTTTCTTT.

This chain connects TRBV24-1 to TRBJ2-2; 13 nucleotides align to TRBD2. V was pared by 3 bases and J by 4 bases, with 16 bases of the junction left unmatched. The germline V gene encodes CDR1 KGHDR and CDR2 SFDVKD. This CDR3 is built from 21 residues. CDR3 sequence (DNA): TGTGCCACCAGTGATCCCCAGGGACTAGCGGGAATTTGGGGGTCCACCGGGGAGCTGTTTTTT. It encodes CATSDPQGLAGIWGSTGELFF.

The chain recombines TRBV28 with TRBJ1-3, with unresolved D. Looked up from germline, CDR1 is MDHEN and CDR2 is SYDVKM. Trimming pared 3 bases from V and 0 bases from J, leaving 6 bases between. The CDR3 extends over 14 amino acids. CDR3 nucleotides: TGTGCCAGCAGTTTTCCCAGCTCTGGAAACACCATATATTTT. Translating gives CASSFPSSGNTIYF.

V usage is TRBV18 and J usage is TRBJ2-1; TRBD2 aligns across 8 bases. The CDR3 has 17 amino acids. V lost 6 bases and J lost 0; bases outside the gene matches: 10. CDR1 KGHSH and CDR2 LQKENI come from the germline V gene. As DNA, the CDR3 is TGTGCCAGCTCCCGGGTCAGCGGGAGTGTCTCCTACAATGAGCAGTTCTTC. Translated: CASSRVSGSVSYNEQFF.

CDR3 residues: CASSDHVVTPNTGELFF. In DNA form, the CDR3 reads TGTGCCAGCAGCGACCATGTAGTGACACCGAACACCGGGGAGCTGTTTTTT. V usage is TRBV9 and J usage is TRBJ2-2; D remains ambiguous. The germline V gene has CDR1 SGDLS and CDR2 YYNGEE. CDR3 length: 17 residues. Trimming stripped 3 bases from V and 0 bases from J, with 15 bases between.

This chain connects TRBV7-3 to TRBJ2-6; 12 bases align to TRBD1. Germline trimming cut 6 bases from V and 6 bases from J; bases unmatched to any gene: 12. The CDR3 covers 18 residues. Germline lookup yields CDR1 SGHTA and CDR2 FQGTGA. The CDR3 sequence: CASRATGTGGLMANVLTF. CDR3 in DNA: TGTGCCAGCAGAGCTACCGGGACAGGGGGCCTTATGGCCAACGTCCTGACTTTC.

The chain links TRBV7-3 to TRBJ2-3, with D possibly being TRBD1 (5 bases). CDR3 length: 14 amino acids. In germline, CDR1 is SGHTA, CDR2 FQGTGA. V was trimmed by 5 bases and J by 2 bases, leaving 11 bases between them. CDR3 coding DNA: TGTGCCAGCAGCCCCACAGGAGTCACAGATACGCAGTATTTT. Protein product: CASSPTGVTDTQYF.

The chain employs TRBV19 and TRBJ2-7, with 10 bases that match TRBD1. This CDR3 spans 17 amino acids. Germline V gives CDR1 LNHDA, CDR2 SQIVND (reference sequence). The J segment lost 6 bases and the V segment lost 3 bases, leaving 14 bases of the junction unmatched. In DNA form, the CDR3 reads TGTGCCAGTAGTATTCGTTGGAGGACAGGGGGACTTCCCGAGCAGTACTTC. This gives the protein CASSIRWRTGGLPEQYF. Together with reference TRBV19 and TRBJ2-7, the CDR3 gives the full variable domain: DGGITQSPKYLFRKEGQNVTLSCEQNLNHDAMYWYRQDPGQGLRLIYYSQIVNDFQKGDIAEGYSVSREKKESFPLTVTSAQKNPTAFYLCASSIRWRTGGLPEQYFGPGTRLTVT.

V usage is TRBV7-8 and J usage is TRBJ2-7; the match to TRBD1 covers 8 bases. The trim removed 5 bases at V and 0 bases at J, leaving 6 bases unmatched. The CDR3 covers 15 residues. CDR1 and CDR2 from the germline V gene are SGHVS and FQNEAQ. This chain's CDR3 is CASSRGQAFSYEQYV. CDR3 nucleotides: TGTGCCAGCAGCCGGGGACAGGCGTTCTCCTACGAGCAGTACGTC.

CDR3 in DNA: TGTGCCAGCAGCCCGGACAGGACTAGCACAGATACGCAGTATTTT. The encoded protein is CASSPDRTSTDTQYF. This sequence joins TRBV5-6 and TRBJ2-3; 7 bases line up with TRBD1. V lost 4 bases, J lost 0 bases, and 5 bases stayed unmatched. The length of the CDR3 is 15 residues. In germline, CDR1 is SGHDT, CDR2 YYEEEE.

This sequence joins TRBV6-5 and TRBJ1-4, with 9 bases lining up with TRBD1. The V and J ends lost 6 bases and 5 bases, in that order; junction bases with no gene match: 7. The CDR3 contains 15 residues. The germline V gene has CDR1 MNHEY and CDR2 SVGAGI. As DNA, the CDR3 is TGTGCCAGCAGCCTTACGACAGGGGGAAATGAAAAACTGTTTTTT. This codes for CASSLTTGGNEKLFF.

The chain has TRBV7-6 and TRBJ2-3, with 7 bases aligning to TRBD2. The trim removed 4 bases at V and 0 bases at J, leaving 4 bases unmatched. The CDR3 totals 15 residues. The germline CDR1 and CDR2 sequences are SGHVS and FNYEAQ. The DNA of the CDR3 is TGTGCCAGCAGCTCTAGCGGAGTTAGCACAGATACGCAGTATTTT. It specifies CASSSSGVSTDTQYF.

The chain links TRBV5-6 to TRBJ2-5, with 9 bases that match TRBD2. This CDR3 region has 15 residues. CDR1 SGHDT and CDR2 YYEEEE come from the germline V gene. Trimming removed 1 base from V and 5 bases from J; junction bases left unmatched: 6. CDR3 sequence reads: CASSLTASGAETQYF. The CDR3 region has the DNA TGTGCCAGCAGCTTGACGGCTAGCGGGGCGGAGACCCAGTACTTC.

Notes on this clone: Other DNA sequences in the sample encode the same CDR3. The V and J genes are TRBV18 and TRBJ1-4; TRBD1 agrees at 7 bases. V gave up 1 base and J gave up 5 bases; unmatched junction bases: 1. The CDR3 sequence is 14 residues long. Germline V gene data show CDR1 as KGHSH and CDR2 as LQKENI. The CDR3 sequence: CASSPRRGNEKLFF. DNA of the CDR3: TGTGCCAGCTCACCACGCAGGGGGAATGAAAAACTGTTTTTT.

The chain is built from TRBV18 and TRBJ2-7; 9 nucleotides match TRBD1. Per germline, CDR1 KGHSH and CDR2 LQKENI. The CDR3 contains 17 residues. V lost 6 bases, J lost 5 bases, and 17 bases stayed unmatched. This CDR3 is CASSKGRPGTGSHEQYF. The CDR3 nucleotides read TGTGCCAGCTCGAAGGGGCGTCCCGGGACAGGGTCTCACGAGCAGTACTTC.

This chain links TRBV7-2 with TRBJ1-5; D is uncertain. The V end was cut by 1 base, the J end by 2 bases, with 12 bases between. The CDR3 is 16 residues long. Germline V gives CDR1 SGHTA, CDR2 FQGNSA. CDR3 amino acids: CASSLGPSVGNQPQHF. The DNA of the CDR3 is TGTGCCAGCAGCTTAGGGCCTTCAGTCGGCAATCAGCCCCAGCATTTT. Variable domain in full (rest from reference TRBV7-2 and TRBJ1-5): GAGVSQSPSNKVTEKGKDVELRCDPISGHTALYWYRQSLGQGLEFLIYFQGNSAPDKSGLPSDRFSAERTGGSVSTLTIQRTQQEDSAVYLCASSLGPSVGNQPQHFGDGTRLSIL.

The chain carries TRBV27 and TRBJ2-6, with D possibly being TRBD1 (6 bases). This CDR3 spans 15 amino acids. Germline loops: CDR1 MNHEY, CDR2 SMNVEV (reference sequence). The V gene lost 3 bases and the J gene lost 4 bases, with 10 bases spanning the gap. The CDR3 nucleotides are TGTGCCAGCAGTTTTCCAGGGGCCGGGGCCAACGTCCTGACTTTC. Protein sequence: CASSFPGAGANVLTF.

The chain couples TRBV14 to TRBJ2-2; D ambiguous. Per the germline V gene, CDR1 is SGHDN and CDR2 is FVKESK. V lost 6 bases, J lost 6 bases, and 14 bases lay in between. The CDR3 spans 14 residues. The CDR3 is CASRRSLLAGELFF. The CDR3 bases are TGTGCCAGCAGGCGTTCTTTACTGGCCGGGGAGCTGTTTTTT.